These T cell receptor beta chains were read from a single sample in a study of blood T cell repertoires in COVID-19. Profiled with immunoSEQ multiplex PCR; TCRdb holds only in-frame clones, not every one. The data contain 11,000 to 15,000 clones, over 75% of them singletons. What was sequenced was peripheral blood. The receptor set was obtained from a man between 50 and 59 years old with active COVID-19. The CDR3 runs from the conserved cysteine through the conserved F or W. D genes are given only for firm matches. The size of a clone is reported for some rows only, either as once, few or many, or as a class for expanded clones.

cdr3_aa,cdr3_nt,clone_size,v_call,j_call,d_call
CATSDRQGFGYTF,TGTGCCACCAGTGATCGACAGGGGTTTGGCTACACCTTC,-,TRBV24-1,TRBJ1-2,TRBD1
CASSLEGSTDTQYF,TGTGCCAGCAGCCTCGAGGGAAGCACAGATACGCAGTATTTT,-,TRBV7-9,TRBJ2-3,-
CASSALDRYNEQFF,TGTGCCAGCAGTGCCCTGGACAGATACAATGAGCAGTTCTTC,-,TRBV28,TRBJ2-1,-
CASSLNRQAGNTIYF,TGCGCCAGCAGCTTGAATCGACAGGCGGGAAACACCATATATTTT,-,TRBV5-1,TRBJ1-3,-
CASSEGLSGNQPQHF,TGTGCCAGCAGTGAAGGTCTGTCAGGGAATCAGCCCCAGCATTTT,-,TRBV2,TRBJ1-5,-
CASSRAGGSTDTQYF,TGTGCCAGTAGTCGCGCGGGAGGGAGCACAGATACGCAGTATTTT,-,TRBV19,TRBJ2-3,TRBD2
CASSNQGERGLVLPLVREQYF,TGTGCCAGCAGCAACCAGGGGGAGCGGGGACTAGTCTTACCCCTAGTTCGCGAGCAGTACTTC,-,TRBV21-1,TRBJ2-7,-
CASSFQGSNYGYTF,TGTGCCAGCAGCTTTCAGGGATCCAACTATGGCTACACCTTC,-,TRBV13,TRBJ1-2,-
CASSLHRVNTEAFF,TGCGCCAGCAGCTTGCACAGGGTGAACACTGAAGCTTTCTTT,-,TRBV5-1,TRBJ1-1,-
CASSSWARKLFF,TGTGCCAGCAGTTCTTGGGCGAGAAAACTGTTTTTT,-,TRBV5-8,TRBJ1-4,-
CASSVAGGQETQYF,TGTGCCAGCAGCGTAGCAGGGGGCCAAGAGACCCAGTACTTC,-,TRBV9,TRBJ2-5,TRBD1
CSVSQGGYTF,TGCAGCGTGTCCCAGGGTGGCTACACCTTC,-,TRBV29-1,TRBJ1-2,-
CASSQVGLAVTGELFF,TGTGCCAGCAGCCAAGTGGGCCTAGCGGTCACCGGGGAGCTGTTTTTT,-,TRBV4-2,TRBJ2-2,TRBD2
CASSLSANTYEQYF,TGTGCCAGCAGCTTATCAGCGAATACCTACGAGCAGTACTTC,few,TRBV7-3,TRBJ2-7,-
CASSRGLAGGKDNEQFF,TGTGCTAGCAGCCGAGGACTAGCGGGAGGGAAGGACAATGAGCAGTTCTTC,once,TRBV7-7,TRBJ2-1,TRBD2
CASSLYTGGVGNYGYTF,TGTGCCAGCAGCTTATACACAGGGGGCGTCGGTAACTATGGCTACACCTTC,-,TRBV7-2,TRBJ1-2,TRBD1
CASDRQGAKSGNTIYF,TGTGCTAGTGACAGACAGGGGGCTAAATCTGGAAACACCATATATTTT,-,TRBV12-5,TRBJ1-3,TRBD1
CAISESSRQGSYTF,TGTGCCATCAGTGAGTCAAGCCGACAGGGGAGCTACACCTTC,-,TRBV10-3,TRBJ1-2,TRBD1
CASSSTTSGNMGDTQYF,TGTGCCAGCAGCTCTACCACCTCAGGAAACATGGGAGATACGCAGTATTTT,-,TRBV7-2,TRBJ2-3,-
CASSLDPGNEQFF,TGTGCCAGCAGCCTTGACCCCGGGAATGAGCAGTTCTTC,once,TRBV28,TRBJ2-1,-
CASATGFGTEAFF,TGTGCCAGCGCGACAGGGTTTGGCACTGAAGCTTTCTTT,-,TRBV10-3,TRBJ1-1,TRBD1
CASSLVTGTQETQYF,TGCGCCAGCAGCTTGGTGACAGGGACCCAAGAGACCCAGTACTTC,-,TRBV5-1,TRBJ2-5,TRBD1
CASSIDGNYGYTF,TGTGCCAGTAGTATAGACGGGAACTATGGCTACACCTTC,-,TRBV19,TRBJ1-2,-
CASTSVMRPDTQYF,TGTGCCAGCACCTCAGTAATGAGGCCAGATACGCAGTATTTT,-,TRBV27,TRBJ2-3,-
CASSLRVGGNEQFF,TGCGCCAGCAGCTTACGGGTGGGGGGCAATGAGCAGTTCTTC,few,TRBV5-1,TRBJ2-1,-
CAWNYPGSGGKAFF,TGTGCCTGGAACTATCCGGGCTCAGGGGGGAAGGCTTTCTTT,once,TRBV30,TRBJ1-1,TRBD1
CASSSQGHNEQFF,TGTGCCAGCAGTTCACAGGGACACAATGAGCAGTTCTTC,-,TRBV7-2,TRBJ2-1,-
CASRDRVSTDTQYF,TGTGCCAGCAGGGACAGGGTTAGCACAGATACGCAGTATTTT,-,TRBV3-1/TRBV3-2,TRBJ2-3,TRBD1
CASSWAGKGTEAFF,TGCGCCAGCAGCTGGGCAGGGAAGGGGACTGAAGCTTTCTTT,-,TRBV5-1,TRBJ1-1,-
CASSSREGGYTF,TGTGCCAGCAGCTCCCGCGAGGGAGGCTACACCTTC,-,TRBV7-9,TRBJ1-2,-
CASSRDTGNTIYF,TGTGCCAGCAGTCGGGATACTGGAAACACCATATATTTT,-,TRBV6-5,TRBJ1-3,-
CASSLGQSGNTIYF,TGCGCCAGCAGCTTGGGACAGAGTGGAAACACCATATATTTT,-,TRBV5-1,TRBJ1-3,-
CASRPGQGGNQPQHF,TGTGCCAGTAGACCGGGACAGGGGGGGAATCAGCCCCAGCATTTT,-,TRBV19,TRBJ1-5,TRBD1
CASSLAGAGARLGEQYF,TGTGCCAGCAGCTTGGCCGGCGCGGGGGCACGCTTGGGCGAGCAGTACTTC,-,TRBV5-4,TRBJ2-7,-
CASSDRQGIGKTQYF,TGTGCCAGCAGTGACCGACAGGGGATCGGAAAGACCCAGTACTTC,-,TRBV2,TRBJ2-5,TRBD1
CATSRDSRIAETSTDTQYF,TGTGCCACCAGCAGGGATTCTCGGATAGCGGAAACTAGCACAGATACGCAGTATTTT,once,TRBV15,TRBJ2-3,-
CASSPATAGVTDTQYF,TGTGCCAGCAGCCCAGCAACCGCGGGAGTCACAGATACGCAGTATTTT,-,TRBV11-2,TRBJ2-3,TRBD2
CASSYTSGRLNEQFF,TGTGCCAGCAGCTACACTAGCGGGAGGTTAAATGAGCAGTTCTTC,-,TRBV6-5,TRBJ2-1,TRBD2
CASSEMGTAAYGYTF,TGTGCCAGCAGTGAGATGGGGACAGCAGCCTATGGCTACACCTTC,-,TRBV25-1,TRBJ1-2,TRBD1
CASSTRGDRDTEAFF,TGTGCCAGCAGTACCAGAGGGGACAGGGACACTGAAGCTTTCTTT,-,TRBV28,TRBJ1-1,TRBD1
CASRKLDSLNQPQHF,TGTGCCAGCAGGAAACTGGACAGCTTAAATCAGCCCCAGCATTTT,-,TRBV6-5,TRBJ1-5,-
CASYSDRGGFRGYTF,TGTGCCAGCTACTCGGACAGGGGGGGATTCCGGGGCTACACCTTC,-,TRBV7-2,TRBJ1-2,TRBD1
CASSLGGVSFSNGDIQYF,TGCGCCAGCAGTCTAGGCGGTGTGAGCTTTTCAAACGGTGACATTCAGTACTTC,-,TRBV10-2,TRBJ2-4,-
CASSIQGVYEQYF,TGTGCCAGCAGCATCCAGGGGGTATACGAGCAGTACTTC,-,TRBV28,TRBJ2-7,TRBD1
CASWAGGGQPQHF,TGTGCCAGCTGGGCAGGGGGTGGCCAGCCCCAGCATTTT,-,TRBV6-5,TRBJ1-5,TRBD1